Listed here is a single T cell receptor (beta chain). Its target is not known. The data originate from a study of T cell repertoires in cytomegalovirus infection. The CDR3 length is 15 residues. V was clipped by 3 bases and J by 0 bases; unmatched bases: 4. In germline, CDR1 is LNHDA, CDR2 SQIVND (reference sequence). Study-wide points: The cumulative frequency of public TCR beta families identified carriers of CMV plus the relevant HLA.

TCRdb fed the reads into MiXCR, producing one record per CDR3 protein. The sample has more than 500,000 distinct CDR3 sequences, 15% to 20% seen once; the top ten hold 20% to 30%. Specimen: CD8+ T cells from PBMCs. This chain joins TRBV19 and TRBJ2-7; 8 bases fit TRBD1. The origin of this receptor is a human donor in good health (CMV status not recorded). Some clones in this sample may be carry-over from other donors' samples. The CDR3 loop reads CASSMETGVSYEQYF. CDR3 sequence (DNA): TGTGCCAGTAGTATGGAGACAGGGGTCTCCTACGAGCAGTACTTC.